This TCR beta chain was found in a study of cytomegalovirus exposure and HLA in healthy donors. Study-level findings and limits: The presence/absence work took it that sequencing depth was about the same across donors. An analysis that was carried out later associated 16,000 or so TCR beta sequences with HLA alleles at 0.05 false discovery rate.

The PCR had 60 Vbeta and 13 Jbeta primers. Clones were read by immunoSEQ multiplex PCR, and TCRdb kept only the in-frame ones, dropping some. The sample shows under 75,000 clones, approximately 90% of them seen only once. As for this clone: Its antigen is unidentified.

This CDR3 spans 14 amino acids. Germline V gene lookup returns CDR1 WSHSY and CDR2 SAAADI. The V segment lost 8 bases and the J segment 5 bases; nucleotides outside the gene matches: 9. The V and J genes are TRBV10-2 and TRBJ1-5, with TRBD1 identical over 7 bases. The sample consisted of PBMCs. This clonotype originated in a woman in her twenties or thirties in good health and CMV-seronegative. Here the CDR3 reads CASSLGRGDQPQHF. The CDR3 nucleotides are TGCGCCAGCTCATTGGGCAGGGGGGATCAGCCCCAGCATTTT.